This T cell receptor (beta chain) was captured in a study of blood T cell repertoires in COVID-19. The table came from immunoSEQ multiplex PCR; TCRdb's copy has only in-frame clones and leaves some out. The table lists about 120,000 clones, 90% of them singletons, with around 4.1% in the top ten. From germline, CDR1 is SGHRS and CDR2 YFSETQ. This CDR3 contains 14 residues. V dropped 4 bases and J dropped 1 base, with 11 bases sitting between them. The receptor was isolated from a woman in her sixties or seventies with COVID-19, enrolled during active disease. The J gene is TRBJ2-5, the V gene TRBV5-1; possibly TRBD1 for D (6 bases). Sequenced material: peripheral blood. This chain's CDR3 is CASSPWTVQETQYF. CDR3 sequence (DNA): TGCGCCAGCAGCCCCTGGACAGTCCAAGAGACCCAGTACTTC. The whole variable domain, remainder taken from reference TRBV5-1 and TRBJ2-5, is KAGVTQTPRYLIKTRGQQVTLSCSPISGHRSVSWYQQTPGQGLQFLFEYFSETQRNKGNFPGRFSGRQFSNSRSEMNVSTLELGDSALYLCASSPWTVQETQYFGPGTRLLVL.